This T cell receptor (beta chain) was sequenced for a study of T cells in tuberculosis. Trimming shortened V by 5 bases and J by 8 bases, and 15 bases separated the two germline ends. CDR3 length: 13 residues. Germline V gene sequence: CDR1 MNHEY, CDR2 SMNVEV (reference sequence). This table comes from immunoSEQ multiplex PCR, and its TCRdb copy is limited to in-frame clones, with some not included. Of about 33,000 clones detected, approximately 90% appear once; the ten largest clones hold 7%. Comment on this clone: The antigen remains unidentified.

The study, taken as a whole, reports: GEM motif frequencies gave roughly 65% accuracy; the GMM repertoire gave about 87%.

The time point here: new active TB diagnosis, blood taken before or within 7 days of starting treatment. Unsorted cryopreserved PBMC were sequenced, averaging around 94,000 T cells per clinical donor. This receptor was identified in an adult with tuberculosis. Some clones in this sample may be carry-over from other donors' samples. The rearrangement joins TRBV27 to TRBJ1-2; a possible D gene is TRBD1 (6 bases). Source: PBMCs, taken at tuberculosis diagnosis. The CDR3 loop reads CASSTRQGYGYTF. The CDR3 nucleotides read TGTGCCAGCAGTACACGTCAGGGGTACGGCTACACCTTC.